This T cell receptor (beta chain) appears in the sequencing data of a study of blood T cell repertoires in COVID-19. Study background: Italy, Spain and the United States were the sources of the convalescent and acute COVID-19 samples.

TCRdb keeps only in-frame clones here, not all; method: immunoSEQ multiplex PCR. The sample yields about 98,000 clones, around 86% seen once. Deletions cut 1 base from V and 1 base from J, with 10 bases between. CDR1 is SGHVS and CDR2 is FNYEAQ in the germline V gene. CDR3 length: 16 residues. This chain connects TRBV7-6 to TRBJ2-2, with D perhaps matching TRBD2 (6 bases). This TCR was sampled from a man over 45 with acute or convalescent COVID-19. The sample consisted of peripheral blood. In DNA form, the CDR3 reads TGTGCCAGCAGCTTAGGTATAGCGGAGAACACCGGGGAGCTGTTTTTT. This codes for CASSLGIAENTGELFF.